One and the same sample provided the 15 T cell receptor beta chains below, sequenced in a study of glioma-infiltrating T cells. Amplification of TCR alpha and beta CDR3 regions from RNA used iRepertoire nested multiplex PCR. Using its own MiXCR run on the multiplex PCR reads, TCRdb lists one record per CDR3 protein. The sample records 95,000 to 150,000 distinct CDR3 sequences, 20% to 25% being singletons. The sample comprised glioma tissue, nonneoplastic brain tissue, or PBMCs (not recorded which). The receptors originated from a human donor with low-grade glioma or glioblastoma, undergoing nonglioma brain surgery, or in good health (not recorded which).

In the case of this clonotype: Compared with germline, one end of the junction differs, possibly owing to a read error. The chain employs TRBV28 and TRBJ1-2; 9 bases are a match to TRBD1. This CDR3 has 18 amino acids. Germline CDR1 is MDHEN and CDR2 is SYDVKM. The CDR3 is CASSFTGTGMVGGYCYTF. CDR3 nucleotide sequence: TGTGCCAGCAGCTTTACCGGGACAGGGATGGTTGGTGGCTATTGCTACACCTTC.

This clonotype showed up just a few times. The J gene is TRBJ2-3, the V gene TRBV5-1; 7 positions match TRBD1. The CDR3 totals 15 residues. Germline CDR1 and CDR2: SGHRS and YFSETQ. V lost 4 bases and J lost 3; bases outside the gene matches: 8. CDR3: CASSRRDSLTDTQYF. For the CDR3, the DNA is TGCGCCAGCAGCCGCCGGGACAGCTTAACAGATACGCAGTATTTT.

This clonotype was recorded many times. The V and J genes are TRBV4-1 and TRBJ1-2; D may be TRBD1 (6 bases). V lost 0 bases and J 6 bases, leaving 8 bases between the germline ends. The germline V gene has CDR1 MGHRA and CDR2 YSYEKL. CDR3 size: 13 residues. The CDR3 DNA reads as TGCGCCAGCAGCCAAGAAAGGGGGAATGGCTACACCTTC. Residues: CASSQERGNGYTF.

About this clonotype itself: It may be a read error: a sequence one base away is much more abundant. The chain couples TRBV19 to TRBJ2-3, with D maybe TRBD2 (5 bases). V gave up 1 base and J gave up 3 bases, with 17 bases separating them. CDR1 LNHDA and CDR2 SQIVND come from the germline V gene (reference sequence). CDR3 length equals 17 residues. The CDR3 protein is CASSIAFRGSRTDTQYF. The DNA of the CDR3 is TGTGCCAGTAGTATAGCATTTAGAGGGAGTCGAACAGATACGCAGTATTTT. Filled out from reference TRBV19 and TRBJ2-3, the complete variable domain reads DGGITQSPKYLFRKEGQNVTLSCEQNLNHDAMYWYRQDPGQGLRLIYYSQIVNDFQKGDIAEGYSVSREKKESFPLTVTSAQKNPTAFYLCASSIAFRGSRTDTQYFGPGTRLTVL.

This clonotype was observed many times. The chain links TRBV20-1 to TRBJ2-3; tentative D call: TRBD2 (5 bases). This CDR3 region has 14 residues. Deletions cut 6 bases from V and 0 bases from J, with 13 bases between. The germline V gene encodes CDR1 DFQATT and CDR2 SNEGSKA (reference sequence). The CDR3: CSAPPGISTDTQYF. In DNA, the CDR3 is TGCAGTGCCCCCCCCGGGATTAGCACAGATACGCAGTATTTT.

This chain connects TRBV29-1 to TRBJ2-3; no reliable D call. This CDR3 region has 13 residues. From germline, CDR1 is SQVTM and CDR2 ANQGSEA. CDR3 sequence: CLLSTYDTDTQYF. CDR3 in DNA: TGCCTCCTTTCTACCTACGACACAGATACGCAGTATTTT.

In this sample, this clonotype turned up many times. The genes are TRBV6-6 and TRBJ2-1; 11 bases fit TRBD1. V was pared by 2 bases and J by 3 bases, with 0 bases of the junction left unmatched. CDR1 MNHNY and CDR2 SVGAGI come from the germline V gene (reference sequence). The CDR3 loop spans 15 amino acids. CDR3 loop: CASSYGTGGYNEQFF. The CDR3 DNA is TGTGCCAGCAGTTACGGGACAGGGGGCTACAATGAGCAGTTCTTC.

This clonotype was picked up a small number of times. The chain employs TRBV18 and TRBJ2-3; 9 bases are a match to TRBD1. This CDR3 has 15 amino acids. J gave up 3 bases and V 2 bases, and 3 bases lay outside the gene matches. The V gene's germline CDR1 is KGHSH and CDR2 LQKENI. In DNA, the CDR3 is TGTGCCAGCTCACCATTGGGACAGGGTACAGATACGCAGTATTTT. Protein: CASSPLGQGTDTQYF.

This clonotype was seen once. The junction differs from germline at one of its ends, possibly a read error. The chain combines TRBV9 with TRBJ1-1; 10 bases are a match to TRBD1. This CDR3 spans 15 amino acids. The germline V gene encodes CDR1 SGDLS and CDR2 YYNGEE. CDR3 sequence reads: CASSETGGGITEGFF. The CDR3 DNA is TGTGCCAGCAGTGAGACAGGGGGCGGTATCACTGAAGGTTTCTTT.

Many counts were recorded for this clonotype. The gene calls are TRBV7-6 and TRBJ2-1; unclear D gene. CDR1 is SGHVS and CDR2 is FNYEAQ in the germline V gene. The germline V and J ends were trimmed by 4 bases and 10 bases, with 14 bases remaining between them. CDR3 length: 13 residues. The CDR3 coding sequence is TGTGCCAGCAGCTCCTACGCCACGCCGGAGCAGTTCTTC. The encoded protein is CASSSYATPEQFF.

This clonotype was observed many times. In nucleotides, the CDR3 is TGTGCCACCAGCTCGGACGTACTTCGTATGGAGACCCAGTACTTC. It specifies CATSSDVLRMETQYF. J is TRBJ2-5 and V is TRBV15; the D is unclear. V lost 5 bases, J lost 5 bases, and 18 bases lay in between. CDR1 and CDR2 (germline): LNHNV, YYDKDF (reference sequence). The CDR3 is 15 residues long.

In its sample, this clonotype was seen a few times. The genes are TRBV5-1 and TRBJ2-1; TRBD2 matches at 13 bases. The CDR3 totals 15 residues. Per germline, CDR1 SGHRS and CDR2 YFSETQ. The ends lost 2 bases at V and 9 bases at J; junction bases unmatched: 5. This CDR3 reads CASSFVLAGGGEQFF. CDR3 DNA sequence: TGCGCCAGCAGCTTTGTACTAGCGGGAGGGGGTGAGCAGTTCTTC.

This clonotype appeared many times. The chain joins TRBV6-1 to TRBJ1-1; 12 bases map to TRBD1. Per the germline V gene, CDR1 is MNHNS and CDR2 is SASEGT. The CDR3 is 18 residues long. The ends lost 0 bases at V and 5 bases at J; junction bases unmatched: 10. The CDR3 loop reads CASSEARGTGGAYTEAFF. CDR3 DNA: TGTGCCAGCAGTGAAGCCAGGGGGACAGGGGGCGCATATACTGAAGCTTTCTTT.

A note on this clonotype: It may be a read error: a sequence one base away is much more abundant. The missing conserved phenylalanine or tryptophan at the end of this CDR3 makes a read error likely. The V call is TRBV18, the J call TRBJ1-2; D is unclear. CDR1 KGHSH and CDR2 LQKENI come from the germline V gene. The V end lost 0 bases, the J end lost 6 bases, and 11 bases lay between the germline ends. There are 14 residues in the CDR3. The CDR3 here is CASSPPVRINGYTL. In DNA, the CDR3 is TGTGCCAGCTCACCACCGGTTCGGATCAATGGCTACACCCTC.

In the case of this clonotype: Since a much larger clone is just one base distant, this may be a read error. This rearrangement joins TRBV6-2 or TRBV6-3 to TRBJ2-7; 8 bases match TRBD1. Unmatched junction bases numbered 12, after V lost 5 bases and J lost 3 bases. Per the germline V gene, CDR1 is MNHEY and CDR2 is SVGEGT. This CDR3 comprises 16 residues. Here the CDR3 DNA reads TGTGCCAGCAGTGACCCCGGACAGGGTCCTTACTACGAGCAGTACTTC. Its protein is CASSDPGQGPYYEQYF.